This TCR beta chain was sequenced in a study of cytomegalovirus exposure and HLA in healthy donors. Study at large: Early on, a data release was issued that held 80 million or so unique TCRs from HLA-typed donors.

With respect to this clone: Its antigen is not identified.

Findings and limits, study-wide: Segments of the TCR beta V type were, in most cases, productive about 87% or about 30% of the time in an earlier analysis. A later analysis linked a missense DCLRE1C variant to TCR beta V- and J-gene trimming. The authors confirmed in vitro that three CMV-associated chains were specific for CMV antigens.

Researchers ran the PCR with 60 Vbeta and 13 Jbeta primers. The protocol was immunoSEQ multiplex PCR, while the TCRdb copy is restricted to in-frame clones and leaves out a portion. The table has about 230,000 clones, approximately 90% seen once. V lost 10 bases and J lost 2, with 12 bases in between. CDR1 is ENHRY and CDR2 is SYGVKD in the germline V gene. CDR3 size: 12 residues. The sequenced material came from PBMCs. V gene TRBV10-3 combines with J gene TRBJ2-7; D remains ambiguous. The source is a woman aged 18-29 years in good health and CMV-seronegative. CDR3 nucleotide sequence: TGTGCCACCTATGAGGTCCCCTACGAGCAGTACTTC. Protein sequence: CATYEVPYEQYF.